The source of this T cell receptor beta chain is a study of shared clonotypes between healthy human individuals. Findings and caveats of the study: The generation probabilities recorded for non-shared clonotypes fell below those of clonotypes shared by all four donors.

The split of CD4+ cells yielded CD45RA+ naive and CD45RA-negative memory subsets. Using immunoSEQ multiplex PCR, the repertoire was profiled, and TCRdb retains in-frame clones only, with some absent. The sample shows 1,100,000 or so clones, about 84% of them seen only once. There are a few counts of this clone. What it recognizes is unknown. V lost 3 bases to trimming and J lost 2 bases, with 12 bases between them. The germline V gene has CDR1 SGHRS and CDR2 YFSETQ. This CDR3 has 15 residues. The TCR originated in a man between 18 and 29 years old in good health. Some clones in this sample may be carry-over from other donors' samples. Sequencing was done on a sample of memory CD4+ T cells from PBMCs. Documented subset: CD45RA-negative fraction. The rearrangement joins TRBV5-1 to TRBJ1-5; tentative D call: TRBD1 (5 bases). The CDR3 loop reads CASSSDGGGNQPQHF. For the CDR3, the DNA is TGCGCCAGCAGCTCCGATGGGGGTGGCAATCAGCCCCAGCATTTT.